The 20 T cell receptor beta chains listed next were all sequenced from one sample in a study of blood T cell repertoires in COVID-19. The table came from immunoSEQ multiplex PCR; TCRdb's copy has only in-frame clones and leaves some out. Of some 75,000 clones detected, around 89% appear once; the ten largest clones hold just under 0.6%. The sample comprised peripheral blood. Every receptor here comes from a man in his sixties with acute or convalescent COVID-19.

The V gene is TRBV7-3, the J gene TRBJ2-3; TRBD2 matches 8 bases. With V trimmed by 4 bases and J by 0 bases, 6 bases remained unmatched. This CDR3 region has 16 residues. Germline lookup yields CDR1 SGHTA and CDR2 FQGTGA. The CDR3 here is CASSSTSGGSTDTQYF. The CDR3 DNA follows: TGTGCCAGCAGCTCCACTAGCGGAGGCAGCACAGATACGCAGTATTTT.

This chain joins TRBV2 and TRBJ2-3, with D possibly TRBD1 on 6 matching bases. The CDR3 totals 15 residues. V shed 5 bases and J shed 2 bases, with 14 bases lying between them. The germline V gene has CDR1 SNHLY and CDR2 FYNNEI. The CDR3, as DNA: TGTGCCAGCAGTCTGAACCGACAGGACACAGATACGCAGTATTTT. It specifies CASSLNRQDTDTQYF.

V is TRBV5-1 and J is TRBJ2-2; D might be TRBD1 (5 bases). Germline V gene data show CDR1 as SGHRS and CDR2 as YFSETQ. The ends were cut back, 4 bases at V and 2 bases at J, with 15 bases in the middle. CDR3 length equals 16 residues. The CDR3 protein is CASSKTVNLNTGELFF. In nucleotides, the CDR3 is TGCGCCAGCAGCAAGACAGTAAACTTAAACACCGGGGAGCTGTTTTTT.

This chain connects TRBV7-8 to TRBJ1-2; 9 bases are a match to TRBD1. Germline CDR1 reads SGHVS; CDR2 reads FQNEAQ. This CDR3 has 15 residues. Trimming took 1 base from V and 6 from J; bases not matched to a gene: 6. The CDR3 sequence: CASSLVGTGIHGYTF. The CDR3 DNA reads TGTGCCAGCAGCTTAGTAGGGACAGGGATACATGGCTACACCTTC.

This chain's CDR3 is CASSPSRRGTSRETQYF. CDR3 nucleotides: TGTGCCAGCAGCCCCAGTCGTCGGGGGACCAGCAGGGAGACCCAGTACTTC. The V call is TRBV7-8, the J call TRBJ2-5, with D maybe TRBD2 (6 bases). The CDR3 spans 17 residues. V was cut by 5 bases and J by 5 bases, with 24 bases left in between. Looked up from germline, CDR1 is SGHVS and CDR2 is FQNEAQ.

The J gene is TRBJ2-2, the V gene TRBV19; tentatively, D is TRBD1 (5 bases). V shed 5 bases and J shed 8 bases, with 15 bases lying between them. The CDR3 has 14 amino acids. CDR1 LNHDA and CDR2 SQIVND come from the germline V gene (reference sequence). CDR3 loop: CASSSSRVWGELFF. The CDR3 DNA sequence: TGTGCCAGTAGTTCCTCCAGGGTATGGGGGGAGCTGTTTTTT.

The rearrangement uses TRBV27 and TRBJ1-5; tentative D call: TRBD1 (5 bases). The CDR3 is made up of 17 amino acids. Trimming removed 0 bases at V and 4 bases at J, with 16 bases between. Germline assignment: CDR1 MNHEY and CDR2 SMNVEV (reference sequence). CDR3 loop: CASSLSIGGAWNQPQHF. CDR3 DNA: TGTGCCAGCAGTTTATCGATTGGAGGGGCATGGAATCAGCCCCAGCATTTT.

V usage is TRBV19 and J usage is TRBJ1-4; 7 nucleotides agree with TRBD1. From germline, CDR1 is LNHDA and CDR2 SQIVND (reference sequence). V shed 6 bases, J shed 3 bases, and the junction held 1 base outside the gene matches. The CDR3 contains 13 residues. The CDR3 spells CASRQGANEKLFF. CDR3 in DNA: TGTGCCAGTAGGCAGGGGGCTAATGAAAAACTGTTTTTT.

In its sample, this clone was seen a few times. J is TRBJ1-6 and V is TRBV3-1 (or the pseudogene TRBV3-2), with D possibly being TRBD1 (6 bases). CDR3 length equals 14 residues. Looked up from germline, CDR1 is LGHDT and CDR2 is YNNKEL (reference sequence). V shed 1 base and J shed 7 bases, with 8 bases lying between them. The CDR3 is CASSQATGNSPLHF. The DNA of the CDR3 is TGTGCCAGCAGCCAAGCTACAGGGAATTCACCCCTCCACTTT.

The V and J genes are TRBV27 and TRBJ2-7; 13 nucleotides agree with TRBD2. Germline V gives CDR1 MNHEY, CDR2 SMNVEV (reference sequence). This CDR3 has 15 residues. V trimming: 9 bases; J trimming: 4 bases; junction bases outside the gene matches: 9. The CDR3: CASSDRTSGSYEQYF. The CDR3 DNA is TGTGCCAGTTCGGACCGGACTAGCGGGAGTTACGAGCAGTACTTC.

The J gene is TRBJ1-2, the V gene TRBV10-3; D perhaps matches TRBD1 (6 bases). The CDR3 loop spans 15 amino acids. Germline values: CDR1 ENHRY, CDR2 SYGVKD. V shed 3 bases and J shed 2 bases, with 13 bases lying between them. The CDR3 sequence: CAISDPGTPNYGYTF. For the CDR3, the DNA is TGTGCCATCAGTGACCCCGGGACACCAAACTATGGCTACACCTTC.

A single count supports this clone. The V gene is TRBV7-8, the J gene TRBJ2-5; the D is unclear. This CDR3 has 14 amino acids. The V end was cut by 1 base, the J end by 1 base, with 7 bases between. CDR1 is SGHVS and CDR2 is FQNEAQ in the germline V gene. The CDR3 loop is CASSLGLFQETQYF. The CDR3 nucleotides read TGTGCCAGCAGCTTAGGCCTATTCCAAGAGACCCAGTACTTC.

The J gene is TRBJ2-1, the V gene TRBV10-1; D ambiguous. Trimming took 5 bases from V and 6 from J, leaving 11 bases between them. The CDR3 runs 13 residues. CDR1 and CDR2 (germline): WNHNN, SYGVQD (reference sequence). CDR3 amino acids: CASSQDLVNEQFF. CDR3 sequence (DNA): TGCGCCAGCAGTCAAGACTTGGTCAATGAGCAGTTCTTC.

The chain is built from TRBV5-6 and TRBJ1-2, with D possibly being TRBD1 (6 bases). V was cut by 1 base and J by 6 bases, with 19 bases left in between. CDR3 length equals 16 residues. The V gene's germline CDR1 is SGHDT and CDR2 YYEEEE. CDR3 DNA sequence: TGTGCCAGCAGCTTGAGGGGAGCAGGGGCGTTTAATGGCTACACCTTC. This codes for CASSLRGAGAFNGYTF.

This clone was detected a few times. This chain links TRBV7-3 with TRBJ2-3; D gene unclear. Trimming stripped 6 bases from V and 3 bases from J, with 10 bases between. The CDR3 runs 13 residues. The germline V gene encodes CDR1 SGHTA and CDR2 FQGTGA. CDR3 in amino acids: CASSLNPTDTQYF. The CDR3 region has the DNA TGTGCCAGCAGTCTAAACCCTACAGATACGCAGTATTTT.

The sample holds a few counts of this clone. This rearrangement joins TRBV6-5 to TRBJ2-7; D is possibly TRBD2 (6 bases). The germline V and J ends were trimmed by 5 bases and 2 bases, with 10 bases remaining between them. In germline, CDR1 is MNHEY, CDR2 SVGAGI. The CDR3 spans 13 residues. This CDR3 reads CASSLGGPYEQYF. The CDR3 nucleotides read TGTGCCAGCAGTCTGGGAGGACCCTACGAGCAGTACTTC.

The chain employs TRBV27 and TRBJ1-2, with 10 bases aligning to TRBD1. The CDR3 spans 15 residues. With V trimmed by 5 bases and J by 1 base, 4 bases remained unmatched. Germline CDR1 is MNHEY and CDR2 is SMNVEV (reference sequence). The CDR3 sequence is CASSDRDRGNYGYTF. The CDR3 DNA sequence: TGTGCCAGCAGTGACCGGGACAGGGGTAACTATGGCTACACCTTC.

The chain uses TRBV5-1 and TRBJ2-1; TRBD1 might be the D (6 bases). Germline V lookup: CDR1 SGHRS, CDR2 YFSETQ. Trimming shortened V by 0 bases and J by 4 bases, and 11 bases separated the two germline ends. The CDR3 contains 15 residues. CDR3 amino acids: CASSLGDKSYNEQFF. The CDR3 DNA sequence: TGCGCCAGCAGCTTGGGGGACAAATCATACAATGAGCAGTTCTTC.

The chain recombines TRBV7-2 with TRBJ2-1; TRBD1 might be the D (6 bases). The CDR3 runs to 14 residues. CDR1 and CDR2 (germline): SGHTA, FQGNSA. V was shortened by 0 bases and J by 7 bases, with 10 bases between the two germline ends. CDR3 sequence (DNA): TGTGCCAGCAGCTTAGCGGGGGCTTTTAATGAGCAGTTCTTC. Its protein product is CASSLAGAFNEQFF.

The V gene is TRBV20-1, the J gene TRBJ1-1; D may be TRBD1 (5 bases). CDR3 size: 11 residues. CDR1 and CDR2 from the germline V gene are DFQATT and SNEGSKA (reference sequence). The V gene lost 8 bases and the J gene lost 1 base, with 8 bases spanning the gap. CDR3 in amino acids: CSTGGNTEAFF. DNA for the CDR3: TGCAGTACCGGGGGGAACACTGAAGCTTTCTTT.